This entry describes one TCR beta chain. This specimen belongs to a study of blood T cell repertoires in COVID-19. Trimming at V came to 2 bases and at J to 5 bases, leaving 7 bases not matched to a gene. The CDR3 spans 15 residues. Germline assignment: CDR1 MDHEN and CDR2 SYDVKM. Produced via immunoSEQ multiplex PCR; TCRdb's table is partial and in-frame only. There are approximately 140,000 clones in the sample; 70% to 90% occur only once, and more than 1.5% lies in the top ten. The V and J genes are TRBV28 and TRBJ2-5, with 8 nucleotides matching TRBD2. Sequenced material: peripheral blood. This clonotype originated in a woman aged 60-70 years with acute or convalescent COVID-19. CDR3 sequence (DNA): TGTGCCAGCAGTTTAGGGGCGGGGGGAATGGAGACCCAGTACTTC. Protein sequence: CASSLGAGGMETQYF. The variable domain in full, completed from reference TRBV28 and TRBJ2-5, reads DVKVTQSSRYLVKRTGEKVFLECVQDMDHENMFWYRQDPGLGLRLIYFSYDVKMKEKGDIPEGYSVSREKKERFSLILESASTNQTSMYLCASSLGAGGMETQYFGPGTRLLVL.